The T cell receptor beta chain under discussion was sequenced for a study of type 1 regulatory T cells. Turning to the study itself: This in vitro CD4 product, T-allo10, is enriched for Tr1 cells and alloantigen-specific.

The graft donor-derived T-allo10 cells reportedly recognize host alloantigens, are anergic, and suppress alloantigen-specifically. TCRdb called the reads again in MiXCR, with one record for every CDR3 protein. Altogether around 69,000 distinct CDR3 sequences are present, 55% to 80% being singletons, with the ten largest covering 7.6%. The CDR3 totals 16 residues. Germline V CDR1 and CDR2: DFQATT, SNEGSKA (reference sequence). The junction had 12 bases not matched to a gene; V was cut back by 1 base and J by 4 bases. Comment on this clonotype: Its target is unknown.

Sequences were obtained from cultured T cells, either the whole culture or a sorted T cell fraction (not recorded which). The sample's subset: Tr1-enriched cell product generated in vitro against host alloantigens. The chain uses TRBV20-1 and TRBJ2-7; 8 bases map to TRBD1. The receptor was isolated from a human donor in good health. CDR3 bases: TGCAGTGCTAGAGCACATATGAGGACAGGGCAATACGAGCAGTACTTC. It specifies CSARAHMRTGQYEQYF.